This T cell receptor (beta chain) was identified during a study of T-cell reconstitution after alpha-beta-depleted transplantation in children. At least ten counts were recorded for this clonotype. Preparation of the TCRbeta library was carried out with unique molecular identifiers. TCRdb analysed the PCR reads with MiXCR anew, one entry per CDR3 protein. The repertoire has about 600,000 distinct CDR3 sequences, under 25% of them found once; the top ten carry 12% to 15%. Between the trimmed V and J ends, which lost 5 bases and 7 bases, there was a span of 9 bases. CDR1 SEHNR and CDR2 FQNEAQ come from the germline V gene (reference sequence). CDR3 length: 11 residues.

This material consisted of PBMCs, mostly from graft donor cells, taken 360 days after TCRalphabeta/CD19-depleted stem cell transplant. The chain recombines TRBV7-9 with TRBJ2-7; possibly TRBD1 for D (5 bases). This TCR derives from a boy less than two years old who had a stem cell transplant for acute myeloid leukemia, so the T cells may come from the graft donor. CDR3 region: CASSLRTEQYF. In nucleotides, the CDR3 is TGTGCCAGCAGCCTTAGGACAGAGCAGTACTTC. Full variable domain (remainder filled in from reference TRBV7-9 and TRBJ2-7): DTGVSQNPRHKITKRGQNVTFRCDPISEHNRLYWYRQTLGQGPEFLTYFQNEAQLEKSRLLSDRFSAERPKGSFSTLEIQRTEQGDSAMYLCASSLRTEQYFGPGTRLTVT.